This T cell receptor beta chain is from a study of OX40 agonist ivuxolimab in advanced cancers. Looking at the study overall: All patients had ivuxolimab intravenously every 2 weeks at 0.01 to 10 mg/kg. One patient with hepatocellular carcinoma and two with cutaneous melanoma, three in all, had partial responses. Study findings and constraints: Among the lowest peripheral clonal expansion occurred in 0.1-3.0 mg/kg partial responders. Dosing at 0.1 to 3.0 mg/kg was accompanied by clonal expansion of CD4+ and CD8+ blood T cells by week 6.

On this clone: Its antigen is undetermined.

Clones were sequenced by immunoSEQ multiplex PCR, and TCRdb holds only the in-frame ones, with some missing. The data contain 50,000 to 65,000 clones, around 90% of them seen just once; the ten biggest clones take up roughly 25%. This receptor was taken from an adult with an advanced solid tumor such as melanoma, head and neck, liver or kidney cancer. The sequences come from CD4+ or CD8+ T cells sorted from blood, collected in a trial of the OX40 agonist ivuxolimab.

The CDR3 nucleotides read TGTGCCAGCAGTCAGGCGTTGTATGGCTACACCTTC. Its protein product is CASSQALYGYTF. The rearrangement joins TRBV28 to TRBJ1-2; D not resolved. The germline V and J ends were trimmed by 5 bases and 5 bases, with 9 bases remaining between them. The CDR3 is 12 residues long. From germline, CDR1 is MDHEN and CDR2 SYDVKM.